This T cell receptor (beta chain) was recovered during a study of cytomegalovirus exposure and HLA in healthy donors. Sequencing was performed with immunoSEQ multiplex PCR; in TCRdb, only in-frame clones are kept and a portion is missing. Counted here are 250,000 to 400,000 clones, approximately 88% occurring once; the ten biggest clones make up over 0.9%. About this clone: The antigen is unknown.

The CDR3 extends over 12 amino acids. Trimming cost V 8 bases and J 4 bases, with 6 bases left between them. The germline V gene encodes CDR1 ENHRY and CDR2 SYGVKD. Study-wide points: Overall, approximately 180 TCR beta chains were annotated as cytomegalovirus-associated.

This chain connects TRBV10-3 to TRBJ2-6, with a tentative D call TRBD1 (5 bases). Sequencing was done on a sample of PBMCs. This TCR came from a man under 40 in good health and CMV-seronegative. CDR3 DNA: TGTGCCATCCGACAGGGGGCCAACGTCCTGACTTTC. As protein: CAIRQGANVLTF.